The source of this T cell receptor (beta chain) is a study of response to subunit inactivated influenza vaccine. Overall study results and limits: The authors suggested that few new T cells are recruited per seasonal influenza vaccination.

TCRdb reprocessed the RT-PCR reads via MiXCR and lists one record per CDR3 protein. This table has 530,000 or so distinct CDR3 sequences, roughly 12% appearing once. The V end was cut by 6 bases, the J end by 9 bases, with 18 bases between. This CDR3 contains 14 residues. CDR1 and CDR2 (germline): DFQATT, SNEGSKA (reference sequence). To note about this clonotype: Its antigen is currently unknown.

The source material was PBMCs from blood, sampled on the day of vaccination. The chain is built from TRBV20-1 and TRBJ1-6; D call uncertain. The sequence was obtained from a man aged 50 or older who received an inactivated influenza vaccine. This CDR3 is CSARTSTEGSPLHF. DNA for the CDR3: TGCAGTGCGCGGACTTCTACCGAGGGTTCACCCCTCCACTTT.